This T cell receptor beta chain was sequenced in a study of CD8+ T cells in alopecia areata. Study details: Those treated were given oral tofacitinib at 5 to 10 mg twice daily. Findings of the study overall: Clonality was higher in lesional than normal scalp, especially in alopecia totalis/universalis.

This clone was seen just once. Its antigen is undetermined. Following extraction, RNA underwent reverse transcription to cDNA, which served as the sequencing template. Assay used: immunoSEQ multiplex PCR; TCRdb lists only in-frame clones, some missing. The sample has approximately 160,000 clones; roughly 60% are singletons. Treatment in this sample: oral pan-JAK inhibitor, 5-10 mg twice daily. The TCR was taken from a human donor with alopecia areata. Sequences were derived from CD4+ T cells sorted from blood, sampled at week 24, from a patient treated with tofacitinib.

The CDR3 loop is CASSWTTGSTDTQYF. The CDR3 nucleotides are TGTGCCAGCAGCTGGACCACAGGGAGCACAGATACGCAGTATTTT. The chain recombines TRBV7-9 with TRBJ2-3; maybe TRBD1 (6 bases). The germline V gene has CDR1 SEHNR and CDR2 FQNEAQ (reference sequence). V gave up 4 bases and J gave up 0 bases, with 11 bases separating them. The CDR3 consists of 15 residues.